The 27 T cell receptor beta chains listed next were all sequenced from one sample in a study of control samples from healthy donors and cancer patients. Assay: immunoSEQ multiplex PCR; the TCRdb copy retains only in-frame clones and omits some. In the table there are 100,000 or so clones, 83% of which are singletons. The sequencing sample was made of blood. These TCRs come from a woman aged 45-65 years in good health.

This chain connects TRBV5-4 to TRBJ2-1, with 11 bases identical to TRBD2. Looked up from germline, CDR1 is SGHNT and CDR2 is YYREEE (reference sequence). The CDR3 loop spans 16 amino acids. The V and J ends lost 4 bases and 2 bases, in that order; junction bases with no gene match: 5. The CDR3: CASSPATSGAYNEQFF. The CDR3 DNA follows: TGTGCCAGCAGCCCGGCGACTAGCGGGGCCTACAATGAGCAGTTCTTC.

This clone is a singleton in its sample. The gene calls are TRBV7-3 and TRBJ2-7; D remains unclear. The CDR3 has 15 amino acids. Trimming took 2 bases from V and 3 from J, leaving 14 bases between them. CDR1 and CDR2 from the germline V gene are SGHTA and FQGTGA. CDR3 amino acids: CASSLRHNTFYEQYF. The CDR3 DNA is TGTGCCAGCAGCTTACGTCATAACACCTTCTACGAGCAGTACTTC.

V and J are TRBV14 and TRBJ1-2; no definite D call. The CDR3 length is 13 residues. Germline CDR1 and CDR2: SGHDN and FVKESK. V was trimmed by 2 bases and J by 4 bases, leaving 8 bases between them. The CDR3 sequence is CASSQLPGYGYTF. For the CDR3, the DNA is TGTGCCAGCAGCCAACTGCCGGGCTATGGCTACACCTTC.

V usage is TRBV28 and J usage is TRBJ2-7, with 9 bases matching TRBD1. Germline V CDR1 and CDR2: MDHEN, SYDVKM. V dropped 6 bases and J dropped 1; count of bases not matched to a gene: 4. The CDR3 covers 14 residues. This CDR3 is CASRGTGRSYEQYF. Written as DNA, the CDR3 is TGTGCCAGCAGAGGGACAGGGCGATCCTACGAGCAGTACTTC.

This chain uses TRBV3-1 (or the pseudogene TRBV3-2) with TRBJ1-1, with 9 positions matching TRBD1. Per the germline V gene, CDR1 is LGHDT and CDR2 is YNNKEL (reference sequence). The CDR3 spans 14 residues. V lost 5 bases, J lost 1 base, and 2 bases stayed unmatched. CDR3 in amino acids: CASSSQGANTEAFF. DNA of the CDR3: TGTGCCAGCAGCTCACAGGGGGCGAACACTGAAGCTTTCTTT.

This clone was counted a single time. This chain links TRBV27 with TRBJ2-6; D unclear. Germline values: CDR1 MNHEY, CDR2 SMNVEV (reference sequence). This CDR3 has 12 residues. V gave up 10 bases and J gave up 0 bases, with 4 bases separating them. In nucleotides, the CDR3 is TGTGCCACCCTCTCTGGGGCCAACGTCCTGACTTTC. Its protein product is CATLSGANVLTF.

This chain connects TRBV13 to TRBJ2-6; TRBD1 might be the D (6 bases). V was pared by 5 bases and J by 2 bases, with 13 bases between. This CDR3 is 16 amino acids long. Germline V gene lookup returns CDR1 PRHDT and CDR2 FYEKMQ (reference sequence). CDR3 bases: TGTGCCAGCAGCCCCGCAGGGGTTACTGGGGCCAACGTCCTGACTTTC. Translated, it gives CASSPAGVTGANVLTF.

The chain recombines TRBV7-9 with TRBJ2-6; D unclear. The V end was cut by 6 bases, the J end by 0 bases, with 21 bases between. The CDR3 runs 19 residues. CDR1 is SEHNR, CDR2 FQNEAQ, per germline (reference sequence). The CDR3 nucleotides are TGTGCCAGCAGGGGTGGGTTCGGACGCCCCGACTCTGGGGCCAACGTCCTGACTTTC. This encodes CASRGGFGRPDSGANVLTF. The variable domain in full, completed from reference TRBV7-9 and TRBJ2-6, reads DTGVSQNPRHKITKRGQNVTFRCDPISEHNRLYWYRQTLGQGPEFLTYFQNEAQLEKSRLLSDRFSAERPKGSFSTLEIQRTEQGDSAMYLCASRGGFGRPDSGANVLTFGAGSRLTVL.

On this clone: The germline gene is not matched at one end of the junction; a read error may be the cause. The chain is built from TRBV7-8 and TRBJ2-7; 10 nucleotides agree with TRBD2. CDR1 is SGHVS and CDR2 is FQNEAQ in the germline V gene. CDR3 length: 21 residues. The CDR3 bases are TGTGCCAGCAGCGTCCAAGTATTTCCTAGCGGGAGAGGGGACTCCTCCCACGAGCAGTACTTC. The encoded protein is CASSVQVFPSGRGDSSHEQYF.

The chain uses TRBV4-3 and TRBJ2-1; D not resolved. This CDR3 contains 14 residues. In germline, CDR1 is LGHNA, CDR2 YSLEER. Trimming removed 1 base from V and 4 bases from J, with 8 bases in between. The CDR3 spells CASSQGNPYNEQFF. Here the CDR3 DNA reads TGCGCCAGCAGCCAAGGTAACCCATACAATGAGCAGTTCTTC.

This chain connects TRBV3-1 (or the pseudogene TRBV3-2) to TRBJ2-5, with 10 bases aligning to TRBD2. The CDR3 runs 18 residues. V lost 3 bases, J lost 5 bases, and 15 bases stayed unmatched. Per the germline V gene, CDR1 is LGHDT and CDR2 is YNNKEL (reference sequence). The CDR3 sequence is CASSQGKGRLAGRETQYF. DNA for the CDR3: TGTGCCAGCAGCCAGGGGAAAGGGAGACTAGCGGGTAGGGAGACCCAGTACTTC.

The chain combines TRBV29-1 with TRBJ1-2, with D perhaps TRBD1 (6 bases). The germline V gene encodes CDR1 SQVTM and CDR2 ANQGSEA. This CDR3 region has 12 residues. V was trimmed by 7 bases and J by 4 bases, leaving 13 bases between them. CDR3 region: CSAGGRSYGYTF. The CDR3 coding sequence is TGCAGCGCCGGGGGCAGATCCTATGGCTACACCTTC.

The gene calls are TRBV9 and TRBJ2-1; D perhaps matches TRBD2 (6 bases). Germline CDR1 SGDLS, CDR2 YYNGEE. The germline V and J ends were trimmed by 2 bases and 2 bases, with 11 bases remaining between them. This CDR3 is 15 amino acids long. The chain's CDR3 is CASSVGTPAYNEQFF. CDR3 DNA: TGTGCCAGCAGCGTGGGGACTCCCGCCTACAATGAGCAGTTCTTC.

The gene calls are TRBV4-3 and TRBJ1-4, with 7 nucleotides matching TRBD1. This CDR3 has 14 amino acids. The germline V gene encodes CDR1 LGHNA and CDR2 YSLEER. The V gene end was trimmed by 1 base and the J gene end by 10 bases; junction bases not matched to a gene: 6. The CDR3 region has the DNA TGCGCCAGCAGCCAAGGATCGTCAGGGGGAAAACTGTTTTTT. It specifies CASSQGSSGGKLFF.

V and J are TRBV5-8 and TRBJ1-2, with 7 bases aligning to TRBD1. CDR1 and CDR2 from the germline V gene are SGHTS and YDEGEE. The CDR3 has 15 amino acids. V was pared by 4 bases and J by 7 bases, with 13 bases of the junction left unmatched. CDR3 protein: CASSRDGGQALGYTF. CDR3 bases: TGTGCCAGCAGCCGGGATGGCGGACAGGCTCTTGGCTACACCTTC. Using reference TRBV5-8 and TRBJ1-2 for the parts outside the CDR3, the full variable domain is EAGVTQSPTHLIKTRGQQATLRCSPISGHTSVYWYQQALGLGLQFLLWYDEGEERNRGNFPPRFSGRQFPNYSSELNVNALELEDSALYLCASSRDGGQALGYTFGSGTRLTVV.

Many counts were recorded for this clone. This chain connects TRBV5-1 to TRBJ2-7, with D perhaps TRBD1 or TRBD2 (5 bases each). The CDR3 runs 13 residues. V lost 3 bases and J 5 bases, leaving 12 bases between the germline ends. Germline V lookup: CDR1 SGHRS, CDR2 YFSETQ. The CDR3 DNA sequence: TGCGCCAGCAGCTCGACCGGGGCCAACGAGCAGTACTTC. Its translation is CASSSTGANEQYF.

The V and J genes are TRBV4-3 and TRBJ1-2, with a weak D call TRBD1 (5 bases). Trimming removed 4 bases at V and 0 bases at J, with 15 bases between. This CDR3 is 16 amino acids long. CDR1 LGHNA and CDR2 YSLEER come from the germline V gene. The DNA of the CDR3 is TGCGCCAGCAGCCCATTGCCCACAGGTCCTAACTATGGCTACACCTTC. Amino acids: CASSPLPTGPNYGYTF.

On this clone: Sequence at one end of the junction differs from germline and may be a read error. The chain is built from TRBV27 and TRBJ1-6, with 8 bases matching TRBD1. Looked up from germline, CDR1 is MNHEY and CDR2 is SMNVEV (reference sequence). This CDR3 spans 15 amino acids. In DNA form, the CDR3 reads TGTGCCGGCAGTTCGCCTACAGGGGGAAATTCACCCCTCCACTTT. Its translation: CAGSSPTGGNSPLHF.

The chain employs TRBV6-5 and TRBJ2-7; possibly TRBD2 for D (6 bases). The germline V and J ends were trimmed by 6 bases and 5 bases, with 20 bases remaining between them. Germline V gene lookup returns CDR1 MNHEY and CDR2 SVGAGI. This CDR3 has 15 amino acids. CDR3 residues: CASSDTRHGSDEQYF. The CDR3 DNA reads TGTGCCAGCAGCGACACTCGTCACGGGAGCGACGAGCAGTACTTC.

J is TRBJ2-1 and V is TRBV6-6, with TRBD2 identical over 10 bases. The CDR3 has 15 residues. With 2 bases clipped from V and 8 bases from J, the junction kept 6 bases outside the gene matches. CDR1 and CDR2 (germline): MNHNY, SVGAGI (reference sequence). The CDR3 loop reads CASSYRSSGRDEQFF. CDR3 DNA sequence: TGTGCCAGCAGTTACAGATCTAGCGGGAGAGATGAGCAGTTCTTC.

This chain connects TRBV15 to TRBJ1-5; a possible D gene is TRBD1 (6 bases). CDR3 size: 15 residues. The V gene's germline CDR1 is LNHNV and CDR2 YYDKDF (reference sequence). The germline V and J ends were trimmed by 0 bases and 5 bases, with 11 bases remaining between them. In nucleotides, the CDR3 is TGTGCCACCAGCAGAGATAATGGGGGCGATCAGCCCCAGCATTTT. Its protein product is CATSRDNGGDQPQHF.

This clone has just one count. V is TRBV29-1 and J is TRBJ1-1; 9 bases fit TRBD1. V shed 2 bases, J shed 10 bases, and the junction held 8 bases outside the gene matches. The length of the CDR3 is 13 residues. Germline-derived CDR1 and CDR2 are SQVTM and ANQGSEA. This CDR3 reads CSVETPGQGRAFF. The CDR3 bases are TGCAGCGTTGAAACACCGGGACAGGGCCGAGCTTTCTTT.

This chain joins TRBV7-2 and TRBJ2-1; D is uncertain. CDR1 SGHTA and CDR2 FQGNSA come from the germline V gene. Trimming cost V 1 base and J 9 bases, with 4 bases left between them. The CDR3 covers 11 residues. In DNA form, the CDR3 reads TGTGCCAGCAGCTTAGAGACTGAGCAGTTCTTC. Its protein is CASSLETEQFF.

This clone is a singleton in its sample. The rearrangement links TRBV5-6 to TRBJ1-5; no definite D call. The V end was cut by 1 base, the J end by 5 bases, with 4 bases between. The CDR3 covers 12 residues. CDR1 and CDR2 from the germline V gene are SGHDT and YYEEEE. CDR3 loop: CASSLLDQPQHF. CDR3 nucleotide sequence: TGTGCCAGCAGCTTGTTAGATCAGCCCCAGCATTTT.

The chain couples TRBV5-4 to TRBJ2-2; 9 nucleotides line up with TRBD2. With V trimmed by 0 bases and J by 7 bases, 7 bases remained unmatched. From germline, CDR1 is SGHNT and CDR2 YYREEE (reference sequence). The CDR3 runs to 16 residues. The CDR3 DNA sequence: TGTGCCAGCAGCTTGGAGGCTAGCGGGATTCGCGGGGAGCTGTTTTTT. Its translation: CASSLEASGIRGELFF.

This clone showed up just once. The chain employs TRBV15 and TRBJ2-1; 8 bases are a match to TRBD1. V gave up 0 bases and J gave up 2 bases; unmatched junction bases: 12. Germline values: CDR1 LNHNV, CDR2 YYDKDF (reference sequence). CDR3 length equals 19 residues. CDR3 residues: CATSRDKSAETGAYNEQFF. The CDR3 coding sequence is TGTGCCACCAGCAGAGATAAGTCCGCGGAGACAGGGGCCTACAATGAGCAGTTCTTC. Based on the CDR3 plus reference TRBV15 and TRBJ2-1, the full variable domain is DAMVIQNPRYQVTQFGKPVTLSCSQTLNHNVMYWYQQKSSQAPKLLFHYYDKDFNNEADTPDNFQSRRPNTSFCFLDIRSPGLGDTAMYLCATSRDKSAETGAYNEQFFGPGTRLTVL.

This chain uses TRBV5-4 with TRBJ2-1, with 12 bases identical to TRBD2. In germline, CDR1 is SGHNT, CDR2 YYREEE (reference sequence). This CDR3 region has 15 residues. Unmatched junction bases numbered 2, after V lost 4 bases and J lost 3 bases. Here the CDR3 reads CASSPGLAGYNEQFF. DNA of the CDR3: TGTGCCAGCAGCCCGGGACTAGCGGGCTACAATGAGCAGTTCTTC.